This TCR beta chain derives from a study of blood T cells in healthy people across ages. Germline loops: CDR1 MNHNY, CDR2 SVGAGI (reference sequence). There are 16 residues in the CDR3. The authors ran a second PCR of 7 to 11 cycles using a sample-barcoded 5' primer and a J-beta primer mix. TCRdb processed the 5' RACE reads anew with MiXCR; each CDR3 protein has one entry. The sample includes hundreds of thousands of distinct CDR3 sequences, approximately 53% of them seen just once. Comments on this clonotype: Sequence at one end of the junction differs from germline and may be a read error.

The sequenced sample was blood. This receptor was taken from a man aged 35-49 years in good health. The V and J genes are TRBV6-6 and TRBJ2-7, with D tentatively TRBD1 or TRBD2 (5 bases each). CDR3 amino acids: CAGSQTQGPGPYEQYF. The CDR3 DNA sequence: TGTGCCGGCAGCCAGACCCAGGGACCGGGGCCCTACGAGCAGTACTTC.